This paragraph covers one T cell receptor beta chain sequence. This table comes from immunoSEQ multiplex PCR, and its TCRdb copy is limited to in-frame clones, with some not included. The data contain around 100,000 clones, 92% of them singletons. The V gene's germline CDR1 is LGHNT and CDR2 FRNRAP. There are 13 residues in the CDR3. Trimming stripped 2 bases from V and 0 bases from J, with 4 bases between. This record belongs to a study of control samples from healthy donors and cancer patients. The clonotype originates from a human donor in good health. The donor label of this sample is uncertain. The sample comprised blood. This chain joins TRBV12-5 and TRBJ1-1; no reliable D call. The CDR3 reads CASGLSVNTEAFF. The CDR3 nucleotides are TGTGCTAGTGGTTTGTCAGTGAACACTGAAGCTTTCTTT.